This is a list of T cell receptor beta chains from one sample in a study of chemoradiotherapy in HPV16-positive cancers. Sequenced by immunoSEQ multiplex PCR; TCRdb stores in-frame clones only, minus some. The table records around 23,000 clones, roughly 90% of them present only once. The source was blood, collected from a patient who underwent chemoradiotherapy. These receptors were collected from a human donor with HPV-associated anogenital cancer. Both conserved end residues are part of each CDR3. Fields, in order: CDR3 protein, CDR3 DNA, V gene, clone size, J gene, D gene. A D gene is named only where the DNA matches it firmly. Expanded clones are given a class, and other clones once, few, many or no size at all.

CASSIGGQGARYLFF	TGTGCCAGTAGTATAGGCGGCCAGGGCGCGAGGTATCTGTTTTTT	TRBV19	NA	TRBJ1-4	NA
CASKDRDSPTGELFF	TGTGCCAGTAAAGACCGGGATAGTCCCACCGGGGAGCTGTTTTTT	TRBV19	NA	TRBJ2-2	NA
CASSLSSGSTDTQYF	TGTGCCAGCAGCTTATCTAGCGGGTCCACAGATACGCAGTATTTT	TRBV7-9	NA	TRBJ2-3	TRBD2
CASSNPGQDVISYGYTF	TGTGCCAGCTCCAACCCGGGACAGGATGTAATAAGCTATGGCTACACCTTC	TRBV19	NA	TRBJ1-2	TRBD1
CASSLGGGPGETQYF	TGTGCCAGCAGCTTGGGAGGGGGGCCCGGAGAGACCCAGTACTTC	TRBV5-6	NA	TRBJ2-5	NA
CASKLVTPLQETQYF	TGTGCCAGCAAATTGGTAACCCCTCTCCAAGAGACCCAGTACTTC	TRBV7-8	NA	TRBJ2-5	NA
CASHQGVRANEKLFF	TGTGCCAGCCATCAAGGGGTCAGGGCGAATGAAAAACTGTTTTTT	TRBV7-9	NA	TRBJ1-4	NA
CASSYSTRVAGKLFF	TGTGCCAGCAGTTACTCGACTCGGGTAGCGGGAAAACTGTTTTTT	TRBV6-5	few	TRBJ1-4	NA
CASTLIPTGNTEAFF	TGTGCCAGCACCCTCATCCCGACAGGGAACACTGAAGCTTTCTTT	TRBV2	NA	TRBJ1-1	NA
CAWTPPEGWETQYF	TGTGCCTGGACTCCCCCTGAGGGTTGGGAGACCCAGTACTTC	TRBV30	once	TRBJ2-5	NA
CSVVGDSTDTQYF	TGCAGCGTTGTCGGGGACAGCACAGATACGCAGTATTTT	TRBV29-1	few	TRBJ2-3	NA
CAWRAPGLNTEAFF	TGTGCCTGGAGGGCCCCCGGATTGAACACTGAAGCTTTCTTT	TRBV30	NA	TRBJ1-1	NA
CASSLEGGSTEAFF	TGCGCCAGCAGCCTCGAGGGAGGTAGCACTGAAGCTTTCTTT	TRBV5-1	once	TRBJ1-1	NA
CASSATGSYNEQFF	TGTGCCAGCAGTGCAACAGGGTCCTACAATGAGCAGTTCTTC	TRBV27	NA	TRBJ2-1	NA
CASSTQGQGYNEQFF	TGTGCCAGCAGTACTCAAGGACAGGGTTACAATGAGCAGTTCTTC	TRBV6-1	NA	TRBJ2-1	TRBD1
CASSPRTDTQYF	TGTGCCAGCTCACCCAGGACAGATACGCAGTATTTT	TRBV18	NA	TRBJ2-3	NA
CATTFSGTGTSEAFF	TGTGCCACCACCTTTAGCGGGACAGGTACCTCGGAAGCTTTCTTT	TRBV27	NA	TRBJ1-1	TRBD1
CASSGTGGIDTQYF	TGTGCCAGCTCTGGGACAGGGGGCATAGATACGCAGTATTTT	TRBV18	NA	TRBJ2-3	TRBD1
CASTLGTGGGLDTEAFF	TGCGCCAGCACCCTAGGGACAGGGGGCGGGTTGGACACTGAAGCTTTCTTT	TRBV5-1	NA	TRBJ1-1	TRBD1
CASSLGQLFSDTQYF	TGTGCCAGCAGTTTAGGACAGTTGTTTTCGGATACGCAGTATTTT	TRBV27	NA	TRBJ2-3	NA
CASSVEGLSGVETQYF	TGTGCCAGCAGCGTAGAGGGGCTATCTGGTGTCGAGACCCAGTACTTC	TRBV9	NA	TRBJ2-5	NA
CASSLAGRGSNQPQHF	TGTGCCAGCAGCTTAGCAGGGAGGGGTAGCAATCAGCCCCAGCATTTT	TRBV7-2	NA	TRBJ1-5	NA
CASSQEGGTFNSPLHF	TGTGCCAGCAGCCAAGAGGGCGGAACGTTCAATTCACCCCTCCACTTT	TRBV14	once	TRBJ1-6	NA
CAWTDGVNYGYTF	TGTGCCTGGACGGACGGCGTGAACTATGGCTACACCTTC	TRBV30	once	TRBJ1-2	NA
CASTFGGNTEAFF	TGCGCCAGCACCTTTGGGGGGAACACTGAAGCTTTCTTT	TRBV5-1	NA	TRBJ1-1	NA
CASSQGTGVGTEAFF	TGTGCCAGCAGCCAAGGGACAGGGGTTGGGACTGAAGCTTTCTTT	TRBV7-9	few	TRBJ1-1	TRBD1
CSALRRNTEAFF	TGCAGCGCCTTAAGACGGAACACTGAAGCTTTCTTT	TRBV29-1	NA	TRBJ1-1	NA
CAWSATGGQPQHF	TGTGCCTGGAGTGCAACAGGGGGGCAGCCCCAGCATTTT	TRBV30	NA	TRBJ1-5	TRBD1
CASSPEASGSYEQYF	TGCGCCAGCAGCCCCGAGGCTAGCGGGTCCTACGAGCAGTACTTC	TRBV5-1	NA	TRBJ2-7	TRBD2
CASMADVETQYF	TGTGCCAGCATGGCCGACGTTGAGACCCAGTACTTC	TRBV2	NA	TRBJ2-5	NA
CASSEAGPPEAFF	TGTGCCAGCAGTGAAGCTGGTCCCCCTGAAGCTTTCTTT	TRBV6-1	NA	TRBJ1-1	NA
CASSSYGDNEQFF	TGCGCCAGCAGCTCGTACGGGGACAATGAGCAGTTCTTC	TRBV5-1	few	TRBJ2-1	NA
CASSKSSGGPEDTQYF	TGTGCCAGCAGTAAGTCTAGCGGGGGGCCAGAAGATACGCAGTATTTT	TRBV11-1	NA	TRBJ2-3	TRBD2
CAGTGGFDQPQHF	TGTGCGGGGACAGGGGGCTTTGATCAGCCCCAGCATTTT	TRBV2	few	TRBJ1-5	TRBD1
CAWRLAGRRTGELFF	TGTGCCTGGAGACTAGCGGGGAGAAGAACCGGGGAGCTGTTTTTT	TRBV30	NA	TRBJ2-2	TRBD2
CATSTDSGANVLTF	TGTGCCACTTCCACAGACTCTGGGGCCAACGTCCTGACTTTC	TRBV19	NA	TRBJ2-6	NA
CASSFGLYNEQFF	TGTGCCAGCAGTTTTGGACTCTACAATGAGCAGTTCTTC	TRBV27	NA	TRBJ2-1	NA
CASSLGSDPKYNEQFF	TGTGCCAGCAGCTTAGGTTCGGACCCTAAATACAATGAGCAGTTCTTC	TRBV7-9	NA	TRBJ2-1	NA
CASSDGGTGGTNEKLFF	TGCGCCAGCTCGGATGGAGGGACAGGGGGGACTAATGAAAAACTGTTTTTT	TRBV5-1	NA	TRBJ1-4	TRBD1
CASSLGGISGNTIYF	TGTGCCAGCAGCTTGGGGGGAATCTCTGGAAACACCATATATTTT	TRBV5-6	NA	TRBJ1-3	NA
CASSLGGTNTGELFF	TGTGCCAGCAGCTTGGGGGGGACGAACACCGGGGAGCTGTTTTTT	TRBV5-6	NA	TRBJ2-2	NA
CASSIDRRGASPLHF	TGTGCCAGTAGTATAGATAGGAGGGGCGCTTCACCCCTCCACTTT	TRBV19	NA	TRBJ1-6	NA
CASSITSGDTQYF	TGTGCCAGTAGTATAACTAGCGGGGATACGCAGTATTTT	TRBV19	NA	TRBJ2-3	TRBD2
CASSQPGLGVSGELFF	TGCGCCAGCAGCCAACCGGGACTAGGGGTATCCGGGGAGCTGTTTTTT	TRBV5-1	NA	TRBJ2-2	TRBD2
CASSLGVGGTYNEQFF	TGTGCCAGCAGCTTAGGAGTCGGGGGTACCTACAATGAGCAGTTCTTC	TRBV11-3	NA	TRBJ2-1	NA
CASSLRGGIYGYTF	TGTGCCAGCAGTTTACGGGGGGGGATCTATGGCTACACCTTC	TRBV27	NA	TRBJ1-2	NA